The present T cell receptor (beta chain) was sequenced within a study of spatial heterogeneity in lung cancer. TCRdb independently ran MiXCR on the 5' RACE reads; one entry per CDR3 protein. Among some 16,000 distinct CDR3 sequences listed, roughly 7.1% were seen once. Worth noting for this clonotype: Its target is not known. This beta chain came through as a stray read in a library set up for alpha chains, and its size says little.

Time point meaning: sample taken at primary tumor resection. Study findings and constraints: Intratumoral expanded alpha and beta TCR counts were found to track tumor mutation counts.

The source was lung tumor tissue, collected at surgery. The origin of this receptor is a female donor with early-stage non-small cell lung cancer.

In nucleotides, the CDR3 is TGTGCCAGCAGCTTGCTGGGGCGAGCGGGCTACACCTTC. It is translated as CASSLLGRAGYTF. The chain is built from TRBV5-4 and TRBJ1-2, with TRBD1 as a possible D gene (5 bases). The V gene lost 1 base and the J gene lost 8 bases, with 12 bases spanning the gap. In germline, CDR1 is SGHNT, CDR2 YYREEE (reference sequence). CDR3 size: 13 residues.